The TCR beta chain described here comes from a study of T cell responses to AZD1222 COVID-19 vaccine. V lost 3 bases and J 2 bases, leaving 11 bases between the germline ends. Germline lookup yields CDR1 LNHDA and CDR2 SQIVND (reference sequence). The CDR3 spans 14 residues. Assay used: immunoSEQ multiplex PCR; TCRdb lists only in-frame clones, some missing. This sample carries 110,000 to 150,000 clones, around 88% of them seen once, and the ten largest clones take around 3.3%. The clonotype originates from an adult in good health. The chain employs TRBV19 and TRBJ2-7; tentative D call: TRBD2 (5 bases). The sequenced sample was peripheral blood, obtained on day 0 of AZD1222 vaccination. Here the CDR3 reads CASSISDFPYEQYF. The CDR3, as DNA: TGTGCCAGTAGTATCTCGGACTTCCCCTACGAGCAGTACTTC.